The 25 T cell receptor beta chains listed next were all sequenced from one sample in a study of blood T cell repertoires in COVID-19. Only in-frame clones appear in the TCRdb table, and some are missing; sequencing was by immunoSEQ multiplex PCR. Here the sample spans around 480,000 clones, roughly nine tenths being singletons. The specimen sequenced was PBMCs or T cells enriched from blood (not recorded which). Every receptor here comes from a woman aged 18-29 years who had recovered from COVID-19.

The chain employs TRBV18 and TRBJ2-3; TRBD2 agrees at 8 bases. V was clipped by 3 bases and J by 3 bases; unmatched bases: 8. The CDR3 sequence is 16 residues long. Germline CDR1 KGHSH, CDR2 LQKENI. The CDR3 nucleotides read TGTGCCAGCTCACCGATAATAGCGGGGAATACAGATACGCAGTATTTT. This encodes CASSPIIAGNTDTQYF.

The J gene is TRBJ1-3, the V gene TRBV4-1; 7 nucleotides match TRBD1. J gave up 4 bases and V 0 bases, and 6 bases lay outside the gene matches. The CDR3 consists of 16 residues. Per the germline V gene, CDR1 is MGHRA and CDR2 is YSYEKL. CDR3 in amino acids: CASSQEIRGWGNTIYF. The CDR3 DNA reads as TGCGCCAGCAGCCAAGAAATCAGGGGGTGGGGAAACACCATATATTTT.

About this clone: In the same sample, other DNA sequences code for this CDR3. The V and J genes are TRBV28 and TRBJ1-2; D is possibly TRBD1 (5 bases). V was clipped by 5 bases and J by 4 bases, with 8 bases between them. Per the germline V gene, CDR1 is MDHEN and CDR2 is SYDVKM. This CDR3 spans 12 amino acids. CDR3 nucleotide sequence: TGTGCCAGCAGTCTGGGGGGCTATGGCTACACCTTC. Its protein product is CASSLGGYGYTF.

The V call is TRBV29-1, the J call TRBJ2-2; 11 nucleotides align to TRBD2. J gave up 5 bases and V 6 bases, and 2 bases lay outside the gene matches. There are 13 residues in the CDR3. Germline-derived CDR1 and CDR2 are SQVTM and ANQGSEA. The CDR3 nucleotides are TGCAGCGTAAGACTAGCGGGGACCGGGGAGCTGTTTTTT. Translated: CSVRLAGTGELFF.

The rearrangement uses TRBV5-1 and TRBJ2-1; TRBD2 aligns across 8 bases. The CDR3 is made up of 14 amino acids. The ends lost 3 bases at V and 8 bases at J; junction bases unmatched: 7. CDR1 is SGHRS, CDR2 YFSETQ, per germline. The CDR3 nucleotides read TGCGCCAGCAGCTGGGGGACTAGTACCGATGAGCAGTTCTTC. Protein product: CASSWGTSTDEQFF. The entire variable domain, with the rest obtained from reference TRBV5-1 and TRBJ2-1, is as follows: KAGVTQTPRYLIKTRGQQVTLSCSPISGHRSVSWYQQTPGQGLQFLFEYFSETQRNKGNFPGRFSGRQFSNSRSEMNVSTLELGDSALYLCASSWGTSTDEQFFGPGTRLTVL.

This chain connects TRBV2 to TRBJ1-5; no clear D gene. V was clipped by 10 bases and J by 0 bases, with 7 bases between them. Germline V gives CDR1 SNHLY, CDR2 FYNNEI. This CDR3 region has 12 residues. CDR3 residues: CAIQNSNQPQHF. The CDR3 DNA reads TGTGCCATACAAAATAGCAATCAGCCCCAGCATTTT.

V usage is TRBV3-1 (or the pseudogene TRBV3-2) and J usage is TRBJ1-1; D is possibly TRBD1 (5 bases). The CDR3 sequence is 18 residues long. Germline V gives CDR1 LGHDT, CDR2 YNNKEL (reference sequence). Trimming cost V 1 base and J 1 base, with 19 bases left between them. The CDR3 reads CASSQVFPLQARNTEAFF. For the CDR3, the DNA is TGTGCCAGCAGCCAAGTTTTCCCACTACAGGCGAGGAACACTGAAGCTTTCTTT.

The rearrangement joins TRBV7-9 to TRBJ1-4; no clear D gene. This CDR3 is 15 amino acids long. V was clipped by 5 bases and J by 8 bases, with 18 bases between them. The V gene's germline CDR1 is SEHNR and CDR2 FQNEAQ (reference sequence). The CDR3 reads CASSPVREGNEKLFF. CDR3 bases: TGTGCCAGCAGCCCAGTTCGGGAGGGAAACGAAAAACTGTTTTTT. Full variable domain (missing parts from reference TRBV7-9 and TRBJ1-4): DTGVSQNPRHKITKRGQNVTFRCDPISEHNRLYWYRQTLGQGPEFLTYFQNEAQLEKSRLLSDRFSAERPKGSFSTLEIQRTEQGDSAMYLCASSPVREGNEKLFFGSGTQLSVL.

The chain links TRBV29-1 to TRBJ1-3; 8 bases align to TRBD1. The V segment lost 0 bases and the J segment 1 base; nucleotides outside the gene matches: 5. The CDR3 is made up of 16 amino acids. Germline loops: CDR1 SQVTM, CDR2 ANQGSEA. The DNA for the CDR3 is TGCAGCGTTGAAGATCTCAGGGGGCAATCTGGAAACACCATATATTTT. Encoded protein: CSVEDLRGQSGNTIYF.

The J gene is TRBJ2-7, the V gene TRBV5-6, with unresolved D. V gave up 2 bases and J gave up 1 base, with 7 bases separating them. The CDR3 loop spans 13 amino acids. The germline CDR1 and CDR2 sequences are SGHDT and YYEEEE. CDR3: CASSFTGSYEQYF. The CDR3 bases are TGTGCCAGCAGCTTTACGGGTTCCTACGAGCAGTACTTC. Full variable domain (rest looked up from reference TRBV5-6 and TRBJ2-7): DAGVTQSPTHLIKTRGQQVTLRCSPKSGHDTVSWYQQALGQGPQFIFQYYEEEERQRGNFPDRFSGHQFPNYSSELNVNALLLGDSALYLCASSFTGSYEQYFGPGTRLTVT.

The chain employs TRBV5-1 and TRBJ1-2; unclear D gene. V shed 2 bases and J shed 0 bases, with 8 bases lying between them. Per germline, CDR1 SGHRS and CDR2 YFSETQ. The CDR3 sequence is 14 residues long. Here the CDR3 DNA reads TGCGCCAGCAGCTTCACAACCACTAACTATGGCTACACCTTC. This codes for CASSFTTTNYGYTF.

This chain uses TRBV5-1 with TRBJ2-5; a weak D match, TRBD2 (7 bases). This CDR3 spans 14 amino acids. Germline V gene sequence: CDR1 SGHRS, CDR2 YFSETQ. V was shortened by 2 bases and J by 4 bases, with 12 bases between the two germline ends. The CDR3 DNA is TGCGCCAGCAGCTTCCTCGGGGGGCCAGAGACCCAGTACTTC. Translated: CASSFLGGPETQYF.

This clone was recorded once. Other DNA sequences from this sample encode an identical CDR3 as well. V gene TRBV5-1 combines with J gene TRBJ2-2; D remains ambiguous. V gave up 0 bases and J gave up 2 bases, with 8 bases separating them. This CDR3 has 15 residues. Germline loops: CDR1 SGHRS, CDR2 YFSETQ. CDR3 protein: CASSLGVSNTGELFF. The CDR3 region has the DNA TGCGCCAGCAGCTTGGGAGTCTCAAACACCGGGGAGCTGTTTTTT. The full variable domain, rest sourced from reference TRBV5-1 and TRBJ2-2, is KAGVTQTPRYLIKTRGQQVTLSCSPISGHRSVSWYQQTPGQGLQFLFEYFSETQRNKGNFPGRFSGRQFSNSRSEMNVSTLELGDSALYLCASSLGVSNTGELFFGEGSRLTVL.

This clone has a handful of counts. The gene calls are TRBV2 and TRBJ1-6, with a possible D match to TRBD1 (6 bases). Germline V gives CDR1 SNHLY, CDR2 FYNNEI. Trimming left V 6 bases short and J 13 bases short, with 22 bases between. This CDR3 has 15 residues. This CDR3 reads CASRKDSQIGFPLHF. In DNA, the CDR3 is TGTGCCAGCAGGAAGGACAGCCAAATAGGATTCCCCCTCCACTTT.

This chain connects TRBV18 to TRBJ2-1; 10 bases map to TRBD1. CDR1 is KGHSH and CDR2 is LQKENI in the germline V gene. The CDR3 runs 14 residues. Germline trimming cut 2 bases from V and 6 bases from J; bases unmatched to any gene: 1. CDR3 nucleotide sequence: TGTGCCAGCTCACCAAGGACAGGGGGCAATGAGCAGTTCTTC. Amino acids: CASSPRTGGNEQFF.

This clone occurred a few times. This chain uses TRBV7-9 with TRBJ2-1; 8 nucleotides match TRBD1. Germline CDR1 SEHNR, CDR2 FQNEAQ (reference sequence). Trimming cost V 0 bases and J 5 bases; bases outside gene matches: 3. This CDR3 is built from 15 residues. The CDR3 DNA sequence: TGTGCCAGCAGCTTAGCACAGGGGGGACACAATGAGCAGTTCTTC. Translating gives CASSLAQGGHNEQFF.

This clone was found once. V and J are TRBV5-1 and TRBJ2-2, with D possibly being TRBD2 (6 bases). V lost 1 base and J lost 6, with 10 bases in between. The CDR3 length is 14 residues. Per the germline V gene, CDR1 is SGHRS and CDR2 is YFSETQ. DNA of the CDR3: TGCGCCAGCAGCTTGACAGGAGGGGCCGGGGAGCTGTTTTTT. The encoded protein is CASSLTGGAGELFF.

The chain couples TRBV27 to TRBJ1-2; D gene unclear. The CDR3 consists of 19 residues. V lost 2 bases and J 8 bases, leaving 30 bases between the germline ends. Germline V gives CDR1 MNHEY, CDR2 SMNVEV (reference sequence). CDR3 residues: CASSLEGAPGVRTLLGYTF. The CDR3 DNA is TGTGCCAGCAGTTTAGAGGGAGCGCCGGGAGTAAGAACACTTTTGGGCTACACCTTC.

This clone was recorded a few times. V and J are TRBV6-4 and TRBJ2-7; D is unresolved. The CDR3 totals 14 residues. V was shortened by 3 bases and J by 2 bases, with 11 bases between the two germline ends. CDR1 MRHNA and CDR2 SNTAGT come from the germline V gene. The CDR3, as DNA: TGTGCCAGCAGTGAGGGTGGCGGAGCCTACGAGCAGTACTTC. Protein: CASSEGGGAYEQYF.

This clone was recorded once. J is TRBJ1-1 and V is TRBV7-3; a weak D match, TRBD1 (6 bases). Trimming shortened V by 4 bases and J by 7 bases, and 10 bases separated the two germline ends. Per the germline V gene, CDR1 is SGHTA and CDR2 is FQGTGA. This CDR3 has 12 residues. The CDR3 bases are TGTGCCAGCAGCTCCCCGACAGGTGAAGCTTTCTTT. Protein: CASSSPTGEAFF. Variable domain in full (rest from reference TRBV7-3 and TRBJ1-1): GAGVSQTPSNKVTEKGKYVELRCDPISGHTALYWYRQSLGQGPEFLIYFQGTGAADDSGLPNDRFFAVRPEGSVSTLKIQRTERGDSAVYLCASSSPTGEAFFGQGTRLTVV.

This chain connects TRBV2 to TRBJ1-4, with 7 bases fitting TRBD1. Trimming removed 10 bases from V and 8 bases from J; junction bases left unmatched: 13. CDR1 SNHLY and CDR2 FYNNEI come from the germline V gene. The CDR3 has 14 residues. CDR3 sequence: CATSRQGGEEKLFF. Written as DNA, the CDR3 is TGTGCCACCTCTCGACAGGGAGGCGAGGAAAAACTGTTTTTT.

This chain joins TRBV4-1 and TRBJ1-5; a possible D gene is TRBD1 (6 bases). The CDR3 loop spans 14 amino acids. Germline loops: CDR1 MGHRA, CDR2 YSYEKL. Trimming pared 6 bases from V and 5 bases from J, leaving 14 bases between. CDR3 region: CASRPDSSHQPQHF. CDR3 coding DNA: TGCGCCAGCAGGCCGGACAGCAGTCATCAGCCCCAGCATTTT.

This clone was counted a few times. The sample holds other DNA sequences that translate to the same CDR3. The chain employs TRBV25-1 and TRBJ1-2, with D tentatively TRBD1 (5 bases). Germline CDR1 MGHDK, CDR2 SYGVNS. V was cut by 2 bases and J by 8 bases, with 9 bases left in between. The CDR3 runs to 12 residues. This chain's CDR3 is CASSEAGRGYTF. DNA for the CDR3: TGTGCCAGCAGTGAAGCAGGGAGGGGCTACACCTTC.

The chain couples TRBV18 to TRBJ1-2; D is ambiguous. CDR1 KGHSH and CDR2 LQKENI come from the germline V gene. Trimming left V 4 bases short and J 7 bases short, with 22 bases between. The CDR3 loop spans 16 amino acids. The CDR3 reads CASSRGNGLLGFGYTF. The CDR3, as DNA: TGTGCCAGCTCACGAGGGAACGGCCTATTGGGGTTTGGCTACACCTTC.

This chain links TRBV18 with TRBJ1-5; 8 nucleotides agree with TRBD1. This CDR3 comprises 14 residues. Per germline, CDR1 KGHSH and CDR2 LQKENI. J lost 9 bases, V lost 2 bases, and 6 bases had no gene match. The CDR3 DNA reads TGTGCCAGCTCACCATTGCAGGGGGCAGGGCCCCAGCATTTT. It is translated as CASSPLQGAGPQHF.